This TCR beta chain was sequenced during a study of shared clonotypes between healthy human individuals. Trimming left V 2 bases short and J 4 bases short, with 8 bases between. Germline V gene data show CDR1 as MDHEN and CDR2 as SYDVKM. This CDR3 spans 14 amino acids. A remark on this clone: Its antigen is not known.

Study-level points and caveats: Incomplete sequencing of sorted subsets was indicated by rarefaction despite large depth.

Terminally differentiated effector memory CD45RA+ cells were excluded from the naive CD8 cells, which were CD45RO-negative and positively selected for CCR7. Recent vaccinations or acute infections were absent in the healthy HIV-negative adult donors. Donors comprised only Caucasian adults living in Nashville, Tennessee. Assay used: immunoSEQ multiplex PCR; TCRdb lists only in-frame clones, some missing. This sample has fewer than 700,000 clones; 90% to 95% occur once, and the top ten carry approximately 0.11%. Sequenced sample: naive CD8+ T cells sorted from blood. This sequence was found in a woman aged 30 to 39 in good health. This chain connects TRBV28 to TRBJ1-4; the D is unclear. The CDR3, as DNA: TGTGCCAGCAGTTTAAACTCGGGTAATGAAAAACTGTTTTTT. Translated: CASSLNSGNEKLFF. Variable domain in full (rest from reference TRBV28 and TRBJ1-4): DVKVTQSSRYLVKRTGEKVFLECVQDMDHENMFWYRQDPGLGLRLIYFSYDVKMKEKGDIPEGYSVSREKKERFSLILESASTNQTSMYLCASSLNSGNEKLFFGSGTQLSVL.